The present TCR beta chain was sequenced within a study of blood T cell repertoires in COVID-19. Study background: Material from acute and convalescent COVID-19 was sourced from the United States, Italy and Spain.

The CDR3 sequence is 17 residues long. V was shortened by 4 bases and J by 1 base, with 19 bases between the two germline ends. Germline lookup yields CDR1 SGHDN and CDR2 FVKESK. The method was immunoSEQ multiplex PCR; TCRdb's version includes in-frame clones alone and lacks a portion of them. The sample holds 250,000 to 300,000 clones; around 91% are singletons and the top ten take around an eighth. This TCR derives from a woman aged 55 to 70 with acute or convalescent COVID-19. V gene TRBV14 combines with J gene TRBJ1-1; D may be TRBD1 (5 bases). What was sequenced was peripheral blood. CDR3 in DNA: TGTGCCAGCAGCCCTCGTACTTTCGGGGGGAAGAACACTGAAGCTTTCTTT. This codes for CASSPRTFGGKNTEAFF.